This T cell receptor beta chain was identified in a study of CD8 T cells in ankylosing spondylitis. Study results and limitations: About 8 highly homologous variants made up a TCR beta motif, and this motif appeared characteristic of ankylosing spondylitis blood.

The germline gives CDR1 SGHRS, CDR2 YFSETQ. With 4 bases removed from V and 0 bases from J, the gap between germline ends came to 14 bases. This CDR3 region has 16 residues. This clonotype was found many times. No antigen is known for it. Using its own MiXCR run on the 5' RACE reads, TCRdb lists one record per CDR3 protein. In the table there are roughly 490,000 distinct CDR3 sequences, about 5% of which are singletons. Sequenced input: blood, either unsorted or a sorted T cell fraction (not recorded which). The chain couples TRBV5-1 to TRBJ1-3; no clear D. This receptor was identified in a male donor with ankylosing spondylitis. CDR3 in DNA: TGCGCCAGCAGCGGAGGTGGAACTAACTCTGGAAACACCATATATTTT. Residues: CASSGGGTNSGNTIYF.